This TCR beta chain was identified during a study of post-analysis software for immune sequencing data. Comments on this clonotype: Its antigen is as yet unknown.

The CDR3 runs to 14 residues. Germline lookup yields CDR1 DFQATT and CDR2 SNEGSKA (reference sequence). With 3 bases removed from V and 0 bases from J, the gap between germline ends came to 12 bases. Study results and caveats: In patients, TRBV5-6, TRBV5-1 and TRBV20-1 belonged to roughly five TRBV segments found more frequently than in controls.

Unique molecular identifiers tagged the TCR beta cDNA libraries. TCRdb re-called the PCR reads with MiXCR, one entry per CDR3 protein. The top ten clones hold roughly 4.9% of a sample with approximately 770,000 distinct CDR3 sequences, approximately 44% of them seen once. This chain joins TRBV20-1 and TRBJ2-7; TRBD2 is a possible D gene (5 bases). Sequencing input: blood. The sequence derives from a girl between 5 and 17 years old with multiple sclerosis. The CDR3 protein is CSASGRGSSYEQYF. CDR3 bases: TGCAGTGCTAGTGGCCGGGGTAGCTCCTACGAGCAGTACTTC.